This TCR beta chain emerged from a study of blood T cell repertoires in COVID-19. About the research overall: COVID-19 samples, acute and convalescent, were from the United States, Italy and Spain. PBMCs, B-cell-depleted T cells, or T cells provided the cDNA or gDNA that made up the material.

Authors' processing steps: The assay estimated nucleated cells by amplifying reference gene primers. Assay used: immunoSEQ multiplex PCR; TCRdb lists only in-frame clones, some missing. That table furnishes V, J and clone size, whereas the DNA furnished D and trimming. The sample records some 160,000 clones, around 90% being singletons. CDR3 length: 13 amino acids. Germline CDR1 reads SNHLY; CDR2 reads FYNNEI. V lost 6 bases and J lost 6, with 12 bases in between. This clone has a count of ten or more. V and J are TRBV2 and TRBJ1-5; D may be TRBD1 (6 bases). The receptor's source is a man in his fifties or sixties with acute or convalescent COVID-19. The sequencing sample was made of peripheral blood. CDR3 DNA: TGTGCCAGCAGGACAGGAGGTAGTCAGCCCCAGCATTTT. As protein: CASRTGGSQPQHF. Complete variable domain (other parts from reference TRBV2 and TRBJ1-5): EPEVTQTPSHQVTQMGQEVILRCVPISNHLYFYWYRQILGQKVEFLVSFYNNEISEKSEIFDDQFSVERPDGSNFTLKIRSTKLEDSAMYFCASRTGGSQPQHFGDGTRLSIL.